This TCR beta chain was retrieved from a study of post-analysis software for immune sequencing data. The study, taken as a whole, reports: Multiple sclerosis patients showed significantly lower normalized Chao1 diversity than controls did. Five TRBV segments, including TRBV5-6, TRBV5-1 and TRBV20-1, were more frequent in patients than controls.

Built from TCR beta cDNA, the libraries had unique molecular identifiers in them. TCRdb redid the calling of the PCR reads with MiXCR, one entry per CDR3 protein. The sample carries roughly 540,000 distinct CDR3 sequences, 30% to 40% recorded once. Trimming stripped 3 bases from V and 8 bases from J, with 7 bases between. CDR1 and CDR2 from the germline V gene are LGHDT and YNNKEL (reference sequence). CDR3 length equals 11 residues. Points on this clonotype: What it recognizes is unknown.

V is TRBV3-1 and J is TRBJ1-2; the D is unclear. This sequence was found in a girl aged 2 to 17 with multiple sclerosis. Sequencing used blood. CDR3 loop: CASSQDAGYTF. The CDR3 DNA reads as TGTGCCAGCAGCCAGGACGCGGGCTACACCTTC.